This entry concerns a single TCR beta chain. Its antigen is currently unknown. Produced via immunoSEQ multiplex PCR; TCRdb's table is partial and in-frame only. The data hold roughly 2.1 million clones, with 90% to 95% observed a single time. This CDR3 spans 14 amino acids. Germline assignment: CDR1 SGDLS and CDR2 YYNGEE. After removal of 7 bases from V and 5 bases from J, the junction contained 10 bases not matched to a gene. CD45RO-negative, CCR7-positively selected cells formed the naive CD8 fraction, excluding terminally differentiated effector memory CD45RA+ cells. The entry originates in a study of shared clonotypes between healthy human individuals. Looking at the study overall: The study drew on two women and a few men aged 18 to 49 as donors. General study findings and limits: Clonotypes which were not shared had lower generation probabilities than clonotypes that all four donors shared.

This sequence originates from a man between 18 and 29 years old in good health. Some clones in this sample may be carry-over from other donors' samples. The sample consisted of naive CD8+ T cells from PBMCs. The V call is TRBV9, the J call TRBJ2-7, with 9 bases aligning to TRBD1. The CDR3 DNA reads TGTGCCAGCGGGGTAGGACAGGGGAGTAACGAGCAGTACTTC. This encodes CASGVGQGSNEQYF.